This T cell receptor beta chain was documented in a study of T cell clones after liver transplantation. Study-level information: TCRbeta sequencing after a pre-transplant mixed lymphocyte reaction identified graft-donor-reactive clones, later tracked in post-transplant blood.

Generated by immunoSEQ multiplex PCR, the TCRdb table keeps only in-frame clones and is missing some. This sample carries around 110,000 clones, 90% of them seen once, and the ten largest clones take roughly 0.8%. The CDR3 extends over 12 amino acids. Germline assignment: CDR1 PRHDT and CDR2 FYEKMQ (reference sequence). V dropped 3 bases and J dropped 3 bases, with 5 bases sitting between them. The TCR sequence derives from a human patient who received a liver transplant. Some T cells could come from the graft donor. This chain links TRBV13 with TRBJ1-2; no reliable D call. Material: CD4+ T cells from blood, obtained 12 months after liver transplant. Written as DNA, the CDR3 is TGTGCCAGCAGCTTTGGGGACTATGGCTACACCTTC. It encodes CASSFGDYGYTF.